This TCR beta chain was identified in a study of sequential checkpoint blockade in melanoma. The V and J ends lost 4 bases and 6 bases respectively, with 17 bases between them. The CDR3 has 15 residues. Germline lookup yields CDR1 SGHRS and CDR2 YFSETQ. TCRdb keeps only in-frame clones here, not all; method: immunoSEQ multiplex PCR. The sample yields 17,000 or so clones, approximately 57% seen once. Described treatment: randomized to nivolumab then ipilimumab (arm A) or the reverse (arm B). The sample here was CD8+ T cells sorted from blood (inferred from file names), taken from a patient given nivolumab and ipilimumab in sequence. This chain uses TRBV5-1 with TRBJ1-5; TRBD1 is a possible D gene (5 bases). The TCR was taken from a human donor with melanoma. The CDR3 nucleotides read TGCGCCAGCAGCCCGGGGGGGGGAGGGAGTCAGCCCCAGCATTTT. This gives the protein CASSPGGGGSQPQHF.